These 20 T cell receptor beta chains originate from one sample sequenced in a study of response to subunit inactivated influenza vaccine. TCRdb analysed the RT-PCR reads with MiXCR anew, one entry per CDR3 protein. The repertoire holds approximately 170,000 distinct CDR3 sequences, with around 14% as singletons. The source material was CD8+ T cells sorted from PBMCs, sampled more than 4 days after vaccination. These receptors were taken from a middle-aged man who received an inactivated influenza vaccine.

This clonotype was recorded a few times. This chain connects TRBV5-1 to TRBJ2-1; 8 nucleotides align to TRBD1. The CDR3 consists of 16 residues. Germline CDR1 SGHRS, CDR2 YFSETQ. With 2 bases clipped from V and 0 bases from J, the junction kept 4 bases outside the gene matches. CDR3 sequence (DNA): TGCGCCAGCAGCTTCAAGGACAGGGTCTCCTACAATGAGCAGTTCTTC. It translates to CASSFKDRVSYNEQFF. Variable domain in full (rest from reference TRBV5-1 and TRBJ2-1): KAGVTQTPRYLIKTRGQQVTLSCSPISGHRSVSWYQQTPGQGLQFLFEYFSETQRNKGNFPGRFSGRQFSNSRSEMNVSTLELGDSALYLCASSFKDRVSYNEQFFGPGTRLTVL.

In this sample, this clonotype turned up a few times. In DNA form, the CDR3 reads TGTGCCAGCAGCCCCTTTTTGGGGGCCGACGCAGATACGCAGTATTTT. This encodes CASSPFLGADADTQYF. The V call is TRBV7-9, the J call TRBJ2-3, with D maybe TRBD1 (6 bases). CDR1 and CDR2 from the germline V gene are SEHNR and FQNEAQ (reference sequence). The CDR3 length is 16 residues. V lost 5 bases, J lost 4 bases, and 19 bases lay in between.

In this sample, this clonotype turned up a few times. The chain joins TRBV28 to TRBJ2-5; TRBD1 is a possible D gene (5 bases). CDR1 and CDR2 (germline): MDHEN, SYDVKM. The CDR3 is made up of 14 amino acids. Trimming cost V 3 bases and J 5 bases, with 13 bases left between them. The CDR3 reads CASSFTYSGETQYF. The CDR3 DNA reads TGTGCCAGCAGTTTTACCTATTCAGGGGAGACCCAGTACTTC.

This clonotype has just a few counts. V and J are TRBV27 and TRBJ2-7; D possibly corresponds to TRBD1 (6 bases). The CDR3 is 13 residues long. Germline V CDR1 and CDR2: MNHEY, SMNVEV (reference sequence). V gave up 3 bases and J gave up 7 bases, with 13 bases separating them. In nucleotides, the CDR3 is TGTGCCAGCAGTTTCGACTCAAGGGGGGAGCAGTACTTC. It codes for CASSFDSRGEQYF.

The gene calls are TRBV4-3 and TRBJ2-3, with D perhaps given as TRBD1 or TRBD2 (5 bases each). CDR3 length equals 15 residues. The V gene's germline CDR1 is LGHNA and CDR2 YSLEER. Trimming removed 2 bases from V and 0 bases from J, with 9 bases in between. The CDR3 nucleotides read TGCGCCAGCAGCCAAACCGGGGACAGCACAGATACGCAGTATTTT. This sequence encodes CASSQTGDSTDTQYF.

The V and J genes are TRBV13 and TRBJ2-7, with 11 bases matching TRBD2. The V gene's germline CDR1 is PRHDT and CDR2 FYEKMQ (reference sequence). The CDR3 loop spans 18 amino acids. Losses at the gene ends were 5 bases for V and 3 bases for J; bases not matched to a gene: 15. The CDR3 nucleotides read TGTGCCAGCAGCCCCCCCGGGACTAGCGGACACCCGTTCTACGAGCAGTACTTC. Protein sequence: CASSPPGTSGHPFYEQYF. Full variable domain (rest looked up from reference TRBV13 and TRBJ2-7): AAGVIQSPRHLIKEKRETATLKCYPIPRHDTVYWYQQGPGQDPQFLISFYEKMQSDKGSIPDRFSAQQFSDYHSELNMSSLELGDSALYFCASSPPGTSGHPFYEQYFGPGTRLTVT.

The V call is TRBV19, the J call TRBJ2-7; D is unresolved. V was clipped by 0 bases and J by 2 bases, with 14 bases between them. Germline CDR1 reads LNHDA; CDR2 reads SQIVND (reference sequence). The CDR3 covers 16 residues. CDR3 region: CASSIDGRTVPYEQYF. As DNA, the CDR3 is TGTGCCAGTAGTATAGATGGGCGGACGGTCCCCTACGAGCAGTACTTC.

Here the CDR3 reads CASSLVAGENEQFF. CDR3 DNA sequence: TGTGCCAGCAGCTTAGTGGCAGGGGAAAATGAGCAGTTCTTC. V gene TRBV7-9 combines with J gene TRBJ2-1; tentatively, D is TRBD1 (6 bases). Germline lookup yields CDR1 SEHNR and CDR2 FQNEAQ (reference sequence). This CDR3 has 14 residues. Trimming removed 1 base at V and 7 bases at J, with 11 bases between.

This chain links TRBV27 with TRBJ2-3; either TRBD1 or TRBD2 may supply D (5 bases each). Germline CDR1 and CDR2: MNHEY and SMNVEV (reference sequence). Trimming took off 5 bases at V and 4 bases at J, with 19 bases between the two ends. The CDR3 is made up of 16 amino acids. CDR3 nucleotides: TGTGCCAGCAGTAAACCCGGGACCTTGGGGGCAGATACGCAGTATTTT. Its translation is CASSKPGTLGADTQYF.

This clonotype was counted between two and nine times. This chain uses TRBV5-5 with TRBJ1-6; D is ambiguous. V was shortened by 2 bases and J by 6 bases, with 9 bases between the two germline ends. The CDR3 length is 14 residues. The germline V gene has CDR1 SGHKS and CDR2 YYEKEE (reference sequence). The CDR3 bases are TGTGCCAGCAGCTTCCGTCAGACTAATTCACCCCTCCACTTT. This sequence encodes CASSFRQTNSPLHF. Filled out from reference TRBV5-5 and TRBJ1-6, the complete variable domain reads DAGVTQSPTHLIKTRGQQVTLRCSPISGHKSVSWYQQVLGQGPQFIFQYYEKEERGRGNFPDRFSARQFPNYSSELNVNALLLGDSALYLCASSFRQTNSPLHFGNGTRLTVT.

CDR3 DNA sequence: TGTGCCAGCAGTGACAGGGTCTACGAGCAGTACTTC. It encodes CASSDRVYEQYF. V is TRBV6-1 and J is TRBJ2-7, with D perhaps TRBD1 (5 bases). The CDR3 length is 12 residues. V lost 3 bases, J lost 3 bases, and 6 bases lay in between. Germline assignment: CDR1 MNHNS and CDR2 SASEGT.

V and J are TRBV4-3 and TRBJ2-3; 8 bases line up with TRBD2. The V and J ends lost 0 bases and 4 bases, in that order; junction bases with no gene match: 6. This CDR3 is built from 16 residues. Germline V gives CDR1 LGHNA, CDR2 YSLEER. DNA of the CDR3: TGCGCCAGCAGCCAAGATCCCAGCGGGGGTGCAGATACGCAGTATTTT. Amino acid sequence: CASSQDPSGGADTQYF.

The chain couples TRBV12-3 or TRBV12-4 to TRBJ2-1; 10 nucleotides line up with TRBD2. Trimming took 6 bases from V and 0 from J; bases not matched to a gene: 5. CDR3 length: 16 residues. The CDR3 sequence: CASRQSGGGSYNEQFF. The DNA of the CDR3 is TGTGCCAGCAGGCAAAGCGGGGGGGGCTCCTACAATGAGCAGTTCTTC.

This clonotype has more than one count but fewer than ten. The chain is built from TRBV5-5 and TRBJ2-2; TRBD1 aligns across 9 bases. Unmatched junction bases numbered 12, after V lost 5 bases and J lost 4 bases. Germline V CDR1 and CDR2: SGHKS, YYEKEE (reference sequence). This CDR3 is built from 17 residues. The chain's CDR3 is CASSPNRDREFTGELFF. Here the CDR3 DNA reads TGTGCCAGCAGTCCCAACCGGGACAGGGAGTTCACCGGGGAGCTGTTTTTT.

The CDR3 bases are TGTGCCAGCACTAAGTCAACCTACGAGCAGTACTTC. Protein product: CASTKSTYEQYF. The chain employs TRBV6-2 or TRBV6-3 and TRBJ2-7; no clear D gene. The germline V gene encodes CDR1 MNHEY and CDR2 SVGEGT. The V gene lost 7 bases and the J gene lost 2 bases, with 9 bases spanning the gap. CDR3 length equals 12 residues.

CDR3 sequence reads: CASTGGRSSYNEQFF. The CDR3 DNA is TGTGCCAGCACCGGGGGCAGAAGCTCCTACAATGAGCAGTTCTTC. The J gene is TRBJ2-1, the V gene TRBV7-9; D could derive from TRBD1 or TRBD2 (6 bases each). Germline assignment: CDR1 SEHNR and CDR2 FQNEAQ (reference sequence). CDR3 size: 15 residues. V dropped 7 bases and J dropped 0 bases, with 13 bases sitting between them.

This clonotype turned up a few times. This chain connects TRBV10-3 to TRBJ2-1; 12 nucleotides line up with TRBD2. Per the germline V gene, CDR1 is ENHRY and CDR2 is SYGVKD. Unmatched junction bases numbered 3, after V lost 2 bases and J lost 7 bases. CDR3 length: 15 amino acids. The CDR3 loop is CAISEMTSGRNEQFF. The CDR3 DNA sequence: TGTGCCATCAGTGAGATGACTAGCGGGAGAAATGAGCAGTTCTTC.

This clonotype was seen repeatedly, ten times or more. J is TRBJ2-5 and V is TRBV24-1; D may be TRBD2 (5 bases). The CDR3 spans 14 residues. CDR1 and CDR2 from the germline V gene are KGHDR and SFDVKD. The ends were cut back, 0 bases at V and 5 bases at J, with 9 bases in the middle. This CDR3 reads CATSDLPGSETQYF. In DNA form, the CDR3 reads TGTGCCACCAGTGATTTGCCGGGGTCCGAGACCCAGTACTTC.

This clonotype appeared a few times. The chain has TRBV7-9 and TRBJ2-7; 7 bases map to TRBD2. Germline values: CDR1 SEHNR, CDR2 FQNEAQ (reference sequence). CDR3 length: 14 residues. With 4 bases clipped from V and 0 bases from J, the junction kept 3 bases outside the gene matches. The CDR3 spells CASSSPSGSYEQYF. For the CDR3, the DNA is TGTGCCAGCAGCTCCCCTAGCGGCTCCTACGAGCAGTACTTC.

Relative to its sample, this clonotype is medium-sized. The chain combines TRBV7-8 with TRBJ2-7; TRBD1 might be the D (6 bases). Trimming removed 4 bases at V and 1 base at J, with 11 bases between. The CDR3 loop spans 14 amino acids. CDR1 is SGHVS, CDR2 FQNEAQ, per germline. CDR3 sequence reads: CASSSRQDSYEQYF. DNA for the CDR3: TGTGCCAGCAGCTCACGACAGGATTCCTACGAGCAGTACTTC. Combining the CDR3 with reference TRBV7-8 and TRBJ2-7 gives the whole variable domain GAGVSQSPRYKVAKRGQDVALRCDPISGHVSLFWYQQALGQGPEFLTYFQNEAQLDKSGLPSDRFFAERPEGSVSTLKIQRTQQEDSAVYLCASSSRQDSYEQYFGPGTRLTVT.